This T cell receptor beta chain originates from a study of control samples from healthy donors and cancer patients (dated by TCRdb to between 2020 and 2021). Points on this clone: Its cognate antigen has yet to be identified. No base qualities exist here, and no much larger clone lies one base off it.

After removal of 4 bases from V and 2 bases from J, the junction retains 15 bases not matched to a gene. In the germline V gene (reference sequence), CDR1 corresponds to SGHNT and CDR2 to YYREEE. Taken from cysteine to phenylalanine, the CDR3 has 18 residues. The kept DNA is CDR3 alone, 54 bases in frame from the first base. Library preparation used the immunoSEQ multiplex PCR assay. TCRdb limited this immuneACCESS table to in-frame rearrangements with V and J called. A share of clones is missing; checked studies link under half to unresolved V genes, and the rest is unexplained. This sample is represented by 95,000 to 130,000 clones; 88% of them were singletons. Together, the top ten hold over 2% of the sample.

The sequence was obtained from a woman aged 70-85 years in good health. Specimen: blood. The chain is assembled from TRBV5-4 and TRBJ2-3, with 8 middle bases fitting TRBD2. CDR3 region: CASSPPVGAGGLTDTQYF. The bases are TGTGCCAGCAGCCCCCCGGTTGGGGCGGGGGGCCTCACAGATACGCAGTATTTT.